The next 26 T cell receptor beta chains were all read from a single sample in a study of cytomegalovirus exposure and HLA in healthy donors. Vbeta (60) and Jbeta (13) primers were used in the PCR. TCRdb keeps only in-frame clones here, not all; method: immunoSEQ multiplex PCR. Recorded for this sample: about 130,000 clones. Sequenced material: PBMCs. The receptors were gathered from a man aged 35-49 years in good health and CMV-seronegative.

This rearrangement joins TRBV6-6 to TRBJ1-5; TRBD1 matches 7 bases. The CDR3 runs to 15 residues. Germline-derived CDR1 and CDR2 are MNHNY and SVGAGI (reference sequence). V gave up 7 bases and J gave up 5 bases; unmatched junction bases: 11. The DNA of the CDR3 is TGTGCCAGCAAAAGGGGAACAGGGGCCGATCAGCCCCAGCATTTT. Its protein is CASKRGTGADQPQHF.

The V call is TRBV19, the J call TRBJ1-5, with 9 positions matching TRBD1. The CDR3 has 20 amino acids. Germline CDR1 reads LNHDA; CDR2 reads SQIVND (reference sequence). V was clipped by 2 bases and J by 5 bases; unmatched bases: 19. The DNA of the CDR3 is TGTGCCAGTAGTATAACCTACCATGGTGCGATCCGGGACAGGGATCAGCCCCAGCATTTT. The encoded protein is CASSITYHGAIRDRDQPQHF.

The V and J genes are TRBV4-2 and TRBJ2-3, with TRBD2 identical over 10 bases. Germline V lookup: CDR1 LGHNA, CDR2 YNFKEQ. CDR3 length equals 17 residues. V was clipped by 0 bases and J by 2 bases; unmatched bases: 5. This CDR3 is CASSQDVAGGHTDTQYF. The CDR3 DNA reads TGTGCCAGCAGCCAAGACGTAGCGGGAGGACACACAGATACGCAGTATTTT.

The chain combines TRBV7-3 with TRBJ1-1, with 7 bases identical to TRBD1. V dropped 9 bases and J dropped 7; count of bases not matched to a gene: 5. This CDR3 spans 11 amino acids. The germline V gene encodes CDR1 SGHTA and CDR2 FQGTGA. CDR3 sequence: CARTGAGEAFF. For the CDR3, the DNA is TGTGCCAGAACAGGGGCGGGTGAAGCTTTCTTT.

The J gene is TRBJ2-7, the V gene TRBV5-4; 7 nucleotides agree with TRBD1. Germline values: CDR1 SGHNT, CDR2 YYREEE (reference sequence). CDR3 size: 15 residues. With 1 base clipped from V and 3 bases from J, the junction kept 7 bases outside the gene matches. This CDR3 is CASSLLKGAIYEQYF. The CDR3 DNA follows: TGTGCCAGCAGCTTGTTGAAGGGGGCAATCTACGAGCAGTACTTC.

This CDR3 reads CASSFAPGLAGAYEQYF. CDR3 bases: TGTGCCAGCAGCTTTGCACCGGGACTAGCGGGAGCCTACGAGCAGTACTTC. The V gene is TRBV5-4, the J gene TRBJ2-7, with 14 bases fitting TRBD2. This CDR3 contains 17 residues. The V and J ends lost 2 bases and 2 bases, in that order; junction bases with no gene match: 6. CDR1 and CDR2 (germline): SGHNT, YYREEE (reference sequence).

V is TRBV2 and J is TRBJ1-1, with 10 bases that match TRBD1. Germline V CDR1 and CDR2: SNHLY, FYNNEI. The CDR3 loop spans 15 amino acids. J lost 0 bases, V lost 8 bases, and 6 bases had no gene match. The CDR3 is CASRQGAGLNTEAFF. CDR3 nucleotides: TGTGCCAGCCGACAGGGGGCGGGGTTGAACACTGAAGCTTTCTTT.

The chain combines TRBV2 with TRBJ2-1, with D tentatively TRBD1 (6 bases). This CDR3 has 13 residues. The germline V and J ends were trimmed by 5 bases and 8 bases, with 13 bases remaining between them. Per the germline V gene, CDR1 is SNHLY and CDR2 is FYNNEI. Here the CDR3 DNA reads TGTGCCAGCAGTCTCACAGGGCAGGATGAGCAGTTCTTC. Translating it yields CASSLTGQDEQFF. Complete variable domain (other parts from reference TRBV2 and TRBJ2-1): EPEVTQTPSHQVTQMGQEVILRCVPISNHLYFYWYRQILGQKVEFLVSFYNNEISEKSEIFDDQFSVERPDGSNFTLKIRSTKLEDSAMYFCASSLTGQDEQFFGPGTRLTVL.

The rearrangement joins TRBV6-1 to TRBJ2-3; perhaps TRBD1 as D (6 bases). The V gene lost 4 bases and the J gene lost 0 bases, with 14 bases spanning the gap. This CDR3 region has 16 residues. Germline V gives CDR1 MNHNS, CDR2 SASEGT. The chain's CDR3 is CASSGSVGQSTDTQYF. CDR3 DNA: TGTGCCAGCAGTGGATCTGTAGGACAGAGCACAGATACGCAGTATTTT.

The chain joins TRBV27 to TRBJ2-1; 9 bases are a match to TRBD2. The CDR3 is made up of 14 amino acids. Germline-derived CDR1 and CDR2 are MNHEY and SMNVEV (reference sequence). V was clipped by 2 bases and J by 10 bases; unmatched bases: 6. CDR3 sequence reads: CASSLRREGGEQFF. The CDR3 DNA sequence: TGTGCCAGCAGTTTAAGGCGGGAGGGCGGGGAGCAGTTCTTC.

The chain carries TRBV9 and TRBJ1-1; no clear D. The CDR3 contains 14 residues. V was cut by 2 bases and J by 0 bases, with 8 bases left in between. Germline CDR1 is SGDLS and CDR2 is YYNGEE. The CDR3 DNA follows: TGTGCCAGCAGCGTCGACACATTGAACACTGAAGCTTTCTTT. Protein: CASSVDTLNTEAFF.

The CDR3 DNA sequence: TGTGCCAGCAGCTTAGTTAGCGGGGGAACGTACAATGAGCAGTTCTTC. This translates into CASSLVSGGTYNEQFF. This chain joins TRBV11-3 and TRBJ2-1; 9 bases are a match to TRBD2. This CDR3 has 16 residues. J was trimmed by 4 bases and V by 1 base; bases with no gene match: 5. Germline CDR1 reads SGHNT; CDR2 reads YENEEA.

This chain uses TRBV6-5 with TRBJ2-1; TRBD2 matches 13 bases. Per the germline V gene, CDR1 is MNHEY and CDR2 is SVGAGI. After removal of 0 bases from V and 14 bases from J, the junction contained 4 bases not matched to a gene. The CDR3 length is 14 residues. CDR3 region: CASSYSGTSGKEFF. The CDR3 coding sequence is TGTGCCAGCAGTTACTCCGGGACTAGCGGGAAGGAGTTCTTC.

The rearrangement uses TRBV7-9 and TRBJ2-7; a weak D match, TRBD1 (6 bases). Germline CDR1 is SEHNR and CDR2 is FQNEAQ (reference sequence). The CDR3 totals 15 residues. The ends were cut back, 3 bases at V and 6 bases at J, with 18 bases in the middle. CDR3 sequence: CASSLGSGARGEQYF. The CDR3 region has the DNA TGTGCCAGCAGCTTGGGCTCAGGGGCACGGGGCGAGCAGTACTTC.

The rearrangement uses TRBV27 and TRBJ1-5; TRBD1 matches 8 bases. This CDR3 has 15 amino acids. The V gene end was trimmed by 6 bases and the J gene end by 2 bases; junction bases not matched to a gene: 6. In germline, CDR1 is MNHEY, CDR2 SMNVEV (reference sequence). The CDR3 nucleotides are TGTGCCAGCAGGCCGGACAGGGATCGCAATCAGCCCCAGCATTTT. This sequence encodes CASRPDRDRNQPQHF.

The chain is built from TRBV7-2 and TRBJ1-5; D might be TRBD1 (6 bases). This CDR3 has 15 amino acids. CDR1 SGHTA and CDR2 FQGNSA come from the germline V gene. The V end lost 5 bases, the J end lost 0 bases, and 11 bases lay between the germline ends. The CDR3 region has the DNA TGTGCCAGCAGCCGAGGGGGGGCTAGCAATCAGCCCCAGCATTTT. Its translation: CASSRGGASNQPQHF.

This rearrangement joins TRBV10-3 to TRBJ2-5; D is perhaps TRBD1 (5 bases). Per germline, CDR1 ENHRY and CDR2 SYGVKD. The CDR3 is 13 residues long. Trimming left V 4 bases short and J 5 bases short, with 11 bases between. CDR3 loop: CAISGQTRETQYF. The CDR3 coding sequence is TGTGCCATCAGTGGACAGACGCGGGAGACCCAGTACTTC.

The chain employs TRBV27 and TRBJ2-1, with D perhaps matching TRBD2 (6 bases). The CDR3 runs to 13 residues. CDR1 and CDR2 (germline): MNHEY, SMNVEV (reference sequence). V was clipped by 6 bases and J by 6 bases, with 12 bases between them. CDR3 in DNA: TGTGCCAGCAGAAGACTAGGATCCAATGAGCAGTTCTTC. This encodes CASRRLGSNEQFF.

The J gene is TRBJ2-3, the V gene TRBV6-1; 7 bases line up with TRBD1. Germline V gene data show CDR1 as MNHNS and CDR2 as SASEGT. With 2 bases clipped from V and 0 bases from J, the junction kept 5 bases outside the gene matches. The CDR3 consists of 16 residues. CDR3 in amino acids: CASSEQGVTSTDTQYF. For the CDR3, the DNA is TGTGCCAGCAGTGAACAGGGGGTTACTAGCACAGATACGCAGTATTTT.

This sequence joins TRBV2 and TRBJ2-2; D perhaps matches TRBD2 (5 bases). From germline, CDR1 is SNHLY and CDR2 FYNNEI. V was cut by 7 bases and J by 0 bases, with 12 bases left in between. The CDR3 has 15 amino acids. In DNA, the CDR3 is TGTGCCAGCACATCCACTAGAGCGAACACCGGGGAGCTGTTTTTT. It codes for CASTSTRANTGELFF.

CDR3 DNA sequence: TGTGCCAGCAGCCCGTTAGCGGGAGGGCCTGGAGATGAGCAGTTCTTC. Translation gives CASSPLAGGPGDEQFF. V and J are TRBV5-6 and TRBJ2-1, with 11 bases matching TRBD2. The CDR3 extends over 16 amino acids. With 4 bases clipped from V and 8 bases from J, the junction kept 11 bases outside the gene matches. CDR1 is SGHDT and CDR2 is YYEEEE in the germline V gene.

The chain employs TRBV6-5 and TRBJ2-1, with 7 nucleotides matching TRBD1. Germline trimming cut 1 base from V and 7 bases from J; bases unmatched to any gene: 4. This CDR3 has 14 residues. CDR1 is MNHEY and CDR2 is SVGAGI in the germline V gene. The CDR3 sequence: CASSYYTGVNEQFF. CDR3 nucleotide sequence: TGTGCCAGCAGTTACTACACAGGGGTTAATGAGCAGTTCTTC.

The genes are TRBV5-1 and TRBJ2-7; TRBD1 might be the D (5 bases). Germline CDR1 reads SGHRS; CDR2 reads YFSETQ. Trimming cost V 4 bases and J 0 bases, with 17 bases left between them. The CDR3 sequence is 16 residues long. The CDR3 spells CASSLDRFDSSYEQYF. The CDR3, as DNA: TGCGCCAGCAGCCTGGACCGTTTTGACAGCTCCTACGAGCAGTACTTC.

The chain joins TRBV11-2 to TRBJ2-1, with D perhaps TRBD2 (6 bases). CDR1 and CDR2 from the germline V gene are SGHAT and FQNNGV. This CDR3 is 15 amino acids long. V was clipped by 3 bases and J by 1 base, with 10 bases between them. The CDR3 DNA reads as TGTGCCAGCAGCTTGGAGGGAGGTTCCTACAATGAGCAGTTCTTC. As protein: CASSLEGGSYNEQFF.

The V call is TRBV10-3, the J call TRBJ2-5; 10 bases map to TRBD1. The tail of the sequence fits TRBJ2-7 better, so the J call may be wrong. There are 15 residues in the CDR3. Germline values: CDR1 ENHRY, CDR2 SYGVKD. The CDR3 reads CAISDGTGVSYEQYF. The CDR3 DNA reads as TGTGCCATCAGTGACGGGACAGGGGTCTCCTACGAGCAGTACTTC.

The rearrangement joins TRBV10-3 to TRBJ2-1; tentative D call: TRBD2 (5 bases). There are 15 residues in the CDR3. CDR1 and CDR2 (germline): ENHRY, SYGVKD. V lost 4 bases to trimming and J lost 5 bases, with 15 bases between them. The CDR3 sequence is CAISVGSGGDNEQFF. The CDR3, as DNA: TGTGCCATCAGTGTAGGAAGCGGAGGAGACAATGAGCAGTTCTTC.